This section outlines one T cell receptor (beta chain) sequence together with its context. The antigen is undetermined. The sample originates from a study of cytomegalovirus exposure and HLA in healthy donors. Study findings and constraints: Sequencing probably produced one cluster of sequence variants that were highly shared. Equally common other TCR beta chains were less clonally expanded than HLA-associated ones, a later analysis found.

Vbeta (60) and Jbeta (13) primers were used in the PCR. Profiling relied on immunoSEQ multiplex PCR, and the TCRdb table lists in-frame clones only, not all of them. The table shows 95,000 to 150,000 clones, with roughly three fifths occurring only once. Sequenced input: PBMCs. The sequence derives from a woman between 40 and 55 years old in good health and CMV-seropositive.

CDR3: CASRRSGGANYGYTF. The CDR3 DNA is TGTGCCAGCAGAAGATCAGGGGGCGCGAACTATGGCTACACCTTC. V and J are TRBV11-2 and TRBJ1-2; TRBD1 aligns across 8 bases. CDR3 length: 15 amino acids. Germline CDR1 is SGHAT and CDR2 is FQNNGV. The V gene end was trimmed by 6 bases and the J gene end by 2 bases; junction bases not matched to a gene: 8.